A single sample gave rise to the 3 T cell receptor beta chains below, sequenced in a study of regulatory T cells in long-lasting Graves disease. Regarding time point: newly diagnosed GD, antithyroid drugs for less than 3 months. TCR sequences were obtained from RNA taken from PBMCs. CDR3-region Arm-PCR and iRepertoire HTBI primers produced the TCR beta libraries. TCRdb ran MiXCR on the multiplex PCR reads and lists one entry per CDR3 protein. The sample has approximately 270,000 distinct CDR3 sequences, around a sixth seen once. These data were likewise used in another study, on T cells in Graves' hyperthyroidism and ophthalmopathy.

The source material was peripheral blood mononuclear cells (PBMCs), sampled at new diagnosis, from a patient treated with antithyroid drugs. These receptors were collected from a woman aged 25 to 39 with Graves disease.

A remark on this clonotype: This may come from a read error, since a much larger clone is one base off. As the CDR3 is not closed by the conserved phenylalanine or tryptophan, this likely results from a read error. The gene calls are TRBV27 and TRBJ2-2, with no clear D. The germline CDR1 and CDR2 sequences are MNHEY and SMNVEV (reference sequence). This CDR3 spans 15 amino acids. Trimming took 2 bases from V and 5 from J, leaving 12 bases between them. Here the CDR3 reads CASSLQYSVTGELFS. The CDR3 DNA is TGTGCCAGCAGTTTACAATATTCGGTTACCGGGGAGCTGTTTTCT.

This clonotype was observed many times. This sequence joins TRBV27 and TRBJ2-3, with a weak D call TRBD2 (5 bases). There are 14 residues in the CDR3. The germline V and J ends were trimmed by 5 bases and 0 bases, with 9 bases remaining between them. The germline V gene encodes CDR1 MNHEY and CDR2 SMNVEV (reference sequence). The CDR3 DNA follows: TGTGCCAGCAGTCCGTGGACTAGCACAGATACGCAGTATTTT. This translates into CASSPWTSTDTQYF.

This clonotype came up many times. The genes are TRBV20-1 and TRBJ1-4, with D possibly matching TRBD1 (5 bases). The germline V gene encodes CDR1 DFQATT and CDR2 SNEGSKA (reference sequence). Trimming pared 6 bases from V and 5 bases from J, leaving 19 bases between. This CDR3 has 15 residues. The CDR3 DNA reads TGCAGTGCCCAAAACCCCGGGGACGGAAATGAAAAACTGTTTTTT. It specifies CSAQNPGDGNEKLFF.